This is a list of T cell receptor beta chains from one sample in a study of tumour-infiltrating T cells in Burkitt lymphoma. TCRdb keeps only in-frame clones here, not all; method: immunoSEQ multiplex PCR. The data show about 50,000 clones, roughly 31% seen once. Sequenced: tumor tissue. The receptor set was obtained from a human donor with Burkitt lymphoma. Both conserved end residues are part of each CDR3. A D gene is named only where the DNA matches it firmly. Clone size is shown for a subset of rows, as once, few, many or a class of expanded clone.

>-|14|TRBJ1-4|-|TRBV6-5
TGTGCCAGCAGTTTTACAGGGAAGGACGAAAAACTGTTTTTT
CASSFTGKDEKLFF
>-|12|TRBJ2-5|-|TRBV2
TGTGCCAGCAGTATGGACCAAGAGACCCAGTACTTC
CASSMDQETQYF
>-|14|TRBJ1-6|-|TRBV7-2
TGTGCCAGCAGCCTCCGCCAAGAGGCCTCACCCCTCCACTTT
CASSLRQEASPLHF
>TRBD2|16|TRBJ2-1|-|TRBV18
TGTGCCAGCTCACCCGGAGCGGGGAGCTCCTACAATGAGCAGTTCTTC
CASSPGAGSSYNEQFF
>TRBD1|14|TRBJ2-7|-|TRBV7-2
TGTGCCAGCAGCCCGAGGACAGGGGGGTACGAGCAGTACTTC
CASSPRTGGYEQYF
>TRBD1|15|TRBJ1-6|few|TRBV7-2
TGTGCCAGCAGACCAGGGGGCTCCTATAATTCACCCCTCCACTTT
CASRPGGSYNSPLHF
>TRBD1|15|TRBJ2-1|few|TRBV29-1
TGCAGCGTTGCCCCTAGACAGGGGAATTACAATGAGCAGTTCTTC
CSVAPRQGNYNEQFF
>-|13|TRBJ1-3|few|TRBV10-3
TGTGCCATCAGTGCCCAGGACGTGGCGGTGGGATATTTT
CAISAQDVAVGYF
>TRBD1|15|TRBJ1-3|-|TRBV5-4
TGTGCCAGCAGCAAGGACAGGGCAAGTGGAAACACCATATATTTT
CASSKDRASGNTIYF
>TRBD2|17|TRBJ2-1|-|TRBV15
TGTGCCACCAGCAACACCCCACGGGGGGGGGTCGGCAATGAGCAGTTCTTC
CATSNTPRGGVGNEQFF
>TRBD1|15|TRBJ2-3|few|TRBV4-1
TGCGCCAGCAGCCCCCGGGACAGTCGAGGAGATACGCAGTATTTT
CASSPRDSRGDTQYF
>-|15|TRBJ2-7|once|TRBV19
TGTGCCAGTAGTCCCCTCGACGGGAGCTCCTACGAGCAGTACTTC
CASSPLDGSSYEQYF
>TRBD1|14|TRBJ2-1|-|TRBV9
TGTGCCAGCAGCGTAGAGGGGACAGGGGATGAGCAGTTCTTC
CASSVEGTGDEQFF
>TRBD1|14|TRBJ1-1|-|TRBV11-3
TGTGCCAGCAGCCCGGGACAGGGGGCCACTGAAGCTTTCTTT
CASSPGQGATEAFF
>-|13|TRBJ1-1|-|TRBV6-1
TGTGCCAGCAGCTCCGACCTGAACACTGAAGCTTTCTTT
CASSSDLNTEAFF
>-|17|TRBJ1-5|-|TRBV7-9
TGTGCCAGCAGCTTACCCCCGACAGGACGGATTTATCAGCCCCAGCATTTT
CASSLPPTGRIYQPQHF
>TRBD1|12|TRBJ1-2|few|TRBV2
TGTGCCAGCAGGGACAGGTCGGGTGGCTACACCTTC
CASRDRSGGYTF
>TRBD1|15|TRBJ1-4|-|TRBV4-1
TGCGCCAGCAGCCAACCGGGACAGGGAAGTGAAAAACTGTTTTTT
CASSQPGQGSEKLFF